These 7 T cell receptor beta chains originate from one sample sequenced in a study of blood T cell repertoires in COVID-19. Clones were sequenced by immunoSEQ multiplex PCR, and TCRdb holds only the in-frame ones, with some missing. The repertoire has 50,000 to 70,000 clones, approximately 86% of them found once; the top ten carry under 8.5%. The sample taken for sequencing was peripheral blood. The receptors were gathered from a human donor with active COVID-19. The donor label of this sample is uncertain.

The J gene is TRBJ2-7, the V gene TRBV7-2; 8 bases agree with TRBD1. Trimming at V came to 5 bases and at J to 4 bases, leaving 7 bases not matched to a gene. CDR3 size: 14 residues. Per the germline V gene, CDR1 is SGHTA and CDR2 is FQGNSA. As DNA, the CDR3 is TGTGCCAGCAGCCGGACAGGGAGAGGATACGAGCAGTACTTC. Translation: CASSRTGRGYEQYF.

The J gene is TRBJ1-5, the V gene TRBV9; D is possibly TRBD1 (6 bases). Germline V CDR1 and CDR2: SGDLS, YYNGEE. With 9 bases removed from V and 0 bases from J, the gap between germline ends came to 19 bases. The CDR3 runs 16 residues. The DNA for the CDR3 is TGTGCCAATTCCACAGGGCTACCTTATAGCAATCAGCCCCAGCATTTT. This codes for CANSTGLPYSNQPQHF.

This sequence joins TRBV7-9 and TRBJ2-1; maybe TRBD1 (5 bases). Per the germline V gene, CDR1 is SEHNR and CDR2 is FQNEAQ (reference sequence). This CDR3 has 12 residues. V shed 1 base and J shed 10 bases, with 8 bases lying between them. This CDR3 reads CASSLDGHEQFF. CDR3 bases: TGTGCCAGCAGCTTAGATGGACACGAGCAGTTCTTC.

The genes are TRBV5-1 and TRBJ1-1; D is unclear. Trimming took off 2 bases at V and 6 bases at J, with 26 bases between the two ends. The CDR3 extends over 18 amino acids. CDR1 and CDR2 (germline): SGHRS, YFSETQ. The CDR3 sequence is CASSLTVQLSAGIPEAFF. Here the CDR3 DNA reads TGCGCCAGCAGCTTAACCGTACAATTATCCGCGGGAATCCCTGAAGCTTTCTTT. Complete variable domain (other parts from reference TRBV5-1 and TRBJ1-1): KAGVTQTPRYLIKTRGQQVTLSCSPISGHRSVSWYQQTPGQGLQFLFEYFSETQRNKGNFPGRFSGRQFSNSRSEMNVSTLELGDSALYLCASSLTVQLSAGIPEAFFGQGTRLTVV.

This chain links TRBV29-1 with TRBJ2-3; 8 positions agree with TRBD1. CDR1 SQVTM and CDR2 ANQGSEA come from the germline V gene. CDR3 length: 16 amino acids. V lost 5 bases to trimming and J lost 3 bases; unmatched junction nucleotides: 13. The chain's CDR3 is CSVLRATGASTDTQYF. The CDR3 region has the DNA TGCAGCGTTCTTCGCGCGACAGGGGCTAGTACAGATACGCAGTATTTT.

The chain recombines TRBV28 with TRBJ2-5; 7 positions match TRBD1. The CDR3 extends over 15 amino acids. Germline V gives CDR1 MDHEN, CDR2 SYDVKM. V lost 1 base and J lost 2; bases outside the gene matches: 4. CDR3 amino acids: CASSLSRGQQETQYF. CDR3 sequence (DNA): TGTGCCAGCAGTTTATCCCGGGGACAGCAAGAGACCCAGTACTTC.

A remark on this clone: This sample includes further DNA sequences coding for the same CDR3. The DNA of the CDR3 is TGTGCCAGCAGCTTAGTGGCAGGAGGAACCGGGGAGCTGTTTTTT. It yields the protein CASSLVAGGTGELFF. The chain carries TRBV7-9 and TRBJ2-2; TRBD2 might be the D (5 bases). The CDR3 covers 15 residues. Germline V gene data show CDR1 as SEHNR and CDR2 as FQNEAQ (reference sequence). The ends were cut back, 1 base at V and 5 bases at J, with 11 bases in the middle.